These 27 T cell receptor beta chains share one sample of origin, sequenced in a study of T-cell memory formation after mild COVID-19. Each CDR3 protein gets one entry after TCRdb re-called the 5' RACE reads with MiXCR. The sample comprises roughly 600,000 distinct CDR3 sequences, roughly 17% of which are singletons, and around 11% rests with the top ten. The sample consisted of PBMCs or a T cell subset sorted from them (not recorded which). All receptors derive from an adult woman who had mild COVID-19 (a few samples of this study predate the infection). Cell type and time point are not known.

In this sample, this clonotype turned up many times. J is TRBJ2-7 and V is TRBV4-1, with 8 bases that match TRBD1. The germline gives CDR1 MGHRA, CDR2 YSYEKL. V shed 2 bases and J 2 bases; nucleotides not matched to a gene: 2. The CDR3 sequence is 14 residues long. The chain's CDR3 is CASSQWTGTYEQYF. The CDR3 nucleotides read TGCGCCAGCAGCCAATGGACAGGGACCTACGAGCAGTACTTC.

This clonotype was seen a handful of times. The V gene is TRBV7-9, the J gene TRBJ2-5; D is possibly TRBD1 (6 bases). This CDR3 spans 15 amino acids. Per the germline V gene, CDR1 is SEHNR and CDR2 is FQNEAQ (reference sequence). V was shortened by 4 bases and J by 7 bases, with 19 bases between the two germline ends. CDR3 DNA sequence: TGTGCCAGCAGCTCCGCTTCGGACAGCGTTGGGACCCAGTACTTC. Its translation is CASSSASDSVGTQYF.

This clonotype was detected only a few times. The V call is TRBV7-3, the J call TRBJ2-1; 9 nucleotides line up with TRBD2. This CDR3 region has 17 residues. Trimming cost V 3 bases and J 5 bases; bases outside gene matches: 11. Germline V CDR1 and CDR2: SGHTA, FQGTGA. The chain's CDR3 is CASSFRASGILNNEQFF. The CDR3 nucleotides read TGTGCCAGCAGCTTCAGGGCTAGCGGGATTCTCAACAATGAGCAGTTCTTC.

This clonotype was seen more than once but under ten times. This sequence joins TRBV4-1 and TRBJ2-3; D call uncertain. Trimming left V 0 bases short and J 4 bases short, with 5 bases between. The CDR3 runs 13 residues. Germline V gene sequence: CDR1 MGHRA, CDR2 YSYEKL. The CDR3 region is CASSQDRPDTQYF. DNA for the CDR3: TGCGCCAGCAGCCAAGATCGGCCAGATACGCAGTATTTT.

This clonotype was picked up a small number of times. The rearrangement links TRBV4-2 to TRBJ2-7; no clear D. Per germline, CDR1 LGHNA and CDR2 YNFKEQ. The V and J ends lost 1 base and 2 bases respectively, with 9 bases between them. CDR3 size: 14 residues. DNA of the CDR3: TGTGCCAGCAGCCAAGCTAGGGATACCTACGAGCAGTACTTC. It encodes CASSQARDTYEQYF.

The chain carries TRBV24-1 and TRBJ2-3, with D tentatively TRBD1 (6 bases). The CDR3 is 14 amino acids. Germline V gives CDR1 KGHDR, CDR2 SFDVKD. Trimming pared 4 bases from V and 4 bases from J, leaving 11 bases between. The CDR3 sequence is CATSDSQGSDTQYF. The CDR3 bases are TGTGCCACCAGTGACTCACAGGGATCAGATACGCAGTATTTT.

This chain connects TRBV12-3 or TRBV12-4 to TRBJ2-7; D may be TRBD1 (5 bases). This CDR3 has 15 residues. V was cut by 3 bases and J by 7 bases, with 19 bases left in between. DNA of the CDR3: TGTGCCAGCAGTTTTGGGCAGGGTGACTCTCAGGAGCAGTACTTC. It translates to CASSFGQGDSQEQYF.

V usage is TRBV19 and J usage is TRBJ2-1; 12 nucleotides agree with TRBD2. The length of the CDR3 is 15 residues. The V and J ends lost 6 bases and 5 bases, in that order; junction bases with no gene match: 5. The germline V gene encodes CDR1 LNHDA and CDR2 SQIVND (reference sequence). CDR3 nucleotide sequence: TGTGCCAGTAGGGATCTAGCGGGGGGGAACAATGAGCAGTTCTTC. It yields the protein CASRDLAGGNNEQFF.

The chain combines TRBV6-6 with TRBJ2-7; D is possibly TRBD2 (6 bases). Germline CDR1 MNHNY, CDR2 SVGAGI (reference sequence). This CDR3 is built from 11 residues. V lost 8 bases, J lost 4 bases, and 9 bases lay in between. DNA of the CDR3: TGTGCCAGCGGGCTAGCGTACGAGCAGTACTTC. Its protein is CASGLAYEQYF.

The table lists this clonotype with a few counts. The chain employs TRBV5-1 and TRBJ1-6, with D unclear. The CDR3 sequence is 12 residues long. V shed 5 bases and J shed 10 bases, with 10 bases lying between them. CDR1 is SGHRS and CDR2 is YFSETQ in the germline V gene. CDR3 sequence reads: CASSLPTSPLHF. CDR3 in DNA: TGCGCCAGCAGTTTACCGACATCACCCCTCCACTTT.

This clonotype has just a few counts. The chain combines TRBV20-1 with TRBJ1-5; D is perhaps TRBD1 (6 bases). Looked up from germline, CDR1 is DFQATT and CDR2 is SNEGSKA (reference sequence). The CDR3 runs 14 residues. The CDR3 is CERRYTGRNQPQHF. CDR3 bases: TGCGAACGGAGGTACACAGGGAGAAATCAGCCCCAGCATTTT.

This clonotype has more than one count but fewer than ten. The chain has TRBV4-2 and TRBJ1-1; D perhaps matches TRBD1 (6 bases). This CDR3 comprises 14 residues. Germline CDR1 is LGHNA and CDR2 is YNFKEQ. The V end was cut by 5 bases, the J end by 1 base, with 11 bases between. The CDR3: CASSGRGGNTEAFF. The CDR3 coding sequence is TGTGCCAGCAGCGGCAGAGGGGGGAACACTGAAGCTTTCTTT.

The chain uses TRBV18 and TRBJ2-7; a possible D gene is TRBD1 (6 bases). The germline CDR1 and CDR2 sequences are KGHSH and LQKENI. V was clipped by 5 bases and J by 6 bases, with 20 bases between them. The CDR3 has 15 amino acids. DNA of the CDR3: TGTGCCAGCTCAGAACAGGGCGTGAAAGGGGTCGAGCAGTACTTC. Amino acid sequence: CASSEQGVKGVEQYF.

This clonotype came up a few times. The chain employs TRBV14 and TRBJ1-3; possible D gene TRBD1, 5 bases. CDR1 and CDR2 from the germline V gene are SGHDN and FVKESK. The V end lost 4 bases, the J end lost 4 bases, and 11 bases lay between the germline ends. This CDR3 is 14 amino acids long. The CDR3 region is CASSRRDVGNTIYF. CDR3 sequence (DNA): TGTGCCAGCAGCCGTAGGGACGTAGGAAACACCATATATTTT. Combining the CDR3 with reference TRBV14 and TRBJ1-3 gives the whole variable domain EAGVTQFPSHSVIEKGQTVTLRCDPISGHDNLYWYRRVMGKEIKFLLHFVKESKQDESGMPNNRFLAERTGGTYSTLKVQPAELEDSGVYFCASSRRDVGNTIYFGEGSWLTVV.

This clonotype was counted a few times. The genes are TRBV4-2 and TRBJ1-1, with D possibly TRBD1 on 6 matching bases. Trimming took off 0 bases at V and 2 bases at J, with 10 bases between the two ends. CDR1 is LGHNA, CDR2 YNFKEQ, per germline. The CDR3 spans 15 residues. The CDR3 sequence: CASSQDRTANTEAFF. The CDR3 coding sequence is TGTGCCAGCAGCCAAGATCGGACAGCCAACACTGAAGCTTTCTTT.

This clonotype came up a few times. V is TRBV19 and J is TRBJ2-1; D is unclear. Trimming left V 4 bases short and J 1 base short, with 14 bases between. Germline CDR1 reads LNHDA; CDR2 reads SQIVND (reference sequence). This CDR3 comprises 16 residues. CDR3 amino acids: CASSKGSSGSYNEQFF. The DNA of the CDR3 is TGTGCCAGTAGTAAGGGTTCTAGTGGGTCCTACAATGAGCAGTTCTTC.

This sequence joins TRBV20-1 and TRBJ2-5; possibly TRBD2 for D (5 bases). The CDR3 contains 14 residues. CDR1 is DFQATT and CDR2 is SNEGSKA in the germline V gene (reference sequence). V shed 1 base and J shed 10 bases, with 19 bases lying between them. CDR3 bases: TGCAGTGCTAGAGGGGGAGAACCGGGGTTCGACCAGTACTTC. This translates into CSARGGEPGFDQYF.

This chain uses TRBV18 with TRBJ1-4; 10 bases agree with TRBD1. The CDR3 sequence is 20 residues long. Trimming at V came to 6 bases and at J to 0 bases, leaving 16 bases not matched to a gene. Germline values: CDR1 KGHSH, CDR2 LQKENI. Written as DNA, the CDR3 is TGTGCCAGCTCCCCAACTCGCCAACGACAGGGGGCTTCAACTAATGAAAAACTGTTTTTT. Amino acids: CASSPTRQRQGASTNEKLFF.

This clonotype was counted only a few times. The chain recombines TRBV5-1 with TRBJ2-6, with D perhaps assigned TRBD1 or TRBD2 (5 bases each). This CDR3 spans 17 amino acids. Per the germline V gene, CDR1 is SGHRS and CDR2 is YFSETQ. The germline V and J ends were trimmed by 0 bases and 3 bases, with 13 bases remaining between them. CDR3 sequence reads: CASSLAGDPFGANVLTF. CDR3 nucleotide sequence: TGCGCCAGCAGCTTGGCCGGGGACCCTTTTGGGGCCAACGTCCTGACTTTC.

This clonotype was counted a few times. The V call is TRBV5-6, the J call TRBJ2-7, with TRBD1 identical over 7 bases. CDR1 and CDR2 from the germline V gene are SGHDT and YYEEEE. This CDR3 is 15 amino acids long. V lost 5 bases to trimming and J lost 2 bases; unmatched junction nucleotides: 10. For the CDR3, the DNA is TGTGCCAGCAGGTCCCGGGACAGACGGACCTACGAGCAGTACTTC. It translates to CASRSRDRRTYEQYF.

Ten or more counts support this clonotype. The CDR3 DNA reads as TGTGCCAGCATGGAGGGGATGAACACTGAAGCTTTCTTT. Its protein product is CASMEGMNTEAFF. This chain links TRBV7-9 with TRBJ1-1, with a tentative D call TRBD1 (5 bases). The germline gives CDR1 SEHNR, CDR2 FQNEAQ (reference sequence). Trimming removed 7 bases at V and 0 bases at J, with 9 bases between. CDR3 length: 13 amino acids.

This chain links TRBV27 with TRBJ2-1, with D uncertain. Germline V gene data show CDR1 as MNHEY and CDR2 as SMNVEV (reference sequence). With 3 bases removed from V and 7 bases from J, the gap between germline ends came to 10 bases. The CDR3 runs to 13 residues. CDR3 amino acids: CASSFTAINEQFF. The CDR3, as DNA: TGTGCCAGCAGTTTTACGGCTATTAATGAGCAGTTCTTC.

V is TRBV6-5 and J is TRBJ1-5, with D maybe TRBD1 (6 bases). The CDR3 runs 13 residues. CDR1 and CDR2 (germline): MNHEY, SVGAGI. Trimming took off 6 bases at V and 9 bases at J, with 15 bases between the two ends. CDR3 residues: CASSSLGGGPQHF. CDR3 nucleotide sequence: TGTGCCAGCAGCTCCCTTGGAGGGGGGCCCCAGCATTTT.

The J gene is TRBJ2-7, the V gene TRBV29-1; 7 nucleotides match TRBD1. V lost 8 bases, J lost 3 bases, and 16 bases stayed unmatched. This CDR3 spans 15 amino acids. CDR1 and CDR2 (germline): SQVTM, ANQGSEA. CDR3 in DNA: TGCAGCACCCTAAAATCGGACAGGTTGTTCTACGAGCAGTACTTC. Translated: CSTLKSDRLFYEQYF.

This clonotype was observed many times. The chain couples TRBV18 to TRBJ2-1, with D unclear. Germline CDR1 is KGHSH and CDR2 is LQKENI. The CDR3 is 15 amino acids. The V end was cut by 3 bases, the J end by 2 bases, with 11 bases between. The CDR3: CASSPLLPTYNEQFF. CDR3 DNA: TGTGCCAGCTCACCTTTATTGCCGACCTACAATGAGCAGTTCTTC.

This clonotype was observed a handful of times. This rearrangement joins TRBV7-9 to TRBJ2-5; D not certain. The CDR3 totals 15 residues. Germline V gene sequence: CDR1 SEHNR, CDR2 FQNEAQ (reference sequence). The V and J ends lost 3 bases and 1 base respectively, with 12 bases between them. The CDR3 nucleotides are TGTGCCAGCAGCTTCCTCGGTGGGGTCCAAGAGACCCAGTACTTC. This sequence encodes CASSFLGGVQETQYF.

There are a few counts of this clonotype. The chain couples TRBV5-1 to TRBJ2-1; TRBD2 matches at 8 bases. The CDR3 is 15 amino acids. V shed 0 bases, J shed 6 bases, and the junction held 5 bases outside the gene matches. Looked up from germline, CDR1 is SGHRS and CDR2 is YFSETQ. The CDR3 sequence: CASSLDGGGRNEQFF. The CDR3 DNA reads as TGCGCCAGCAGCTTGGACGGGGGGGGACGCAATGAGCAGTTCTTC.